This T cell receptor (beta chain) was profiled in a study of shared clonotypes between healthy human individuals. General study results and limits: Tissues were not sampled, only blood, and their repertoires likely differ. The small donor group covered limited genetic and exposure diversity. A handful of donors had around 5% of their naive CD4 clonotypes in common.

Repertoires were generated with immunoSEQ multiplex PCR, while TCRdb's copy carries only in-frame clones and drops some. Of over 750,000 clones listed, 96% are singletons. The CDR3 is 12 residues long. Per germline, CDR1 SGHAT and CDR2 FQNNGV. Trimming left V 7 bases short and J 6 bases short, with 10 bases between. In the naive CD8 group, cells lacked CD45RO and were positively selected for CCR7, so terminally differentiated effector memory CD45RA+ cells were left out. Note on this clone: Its antigen remains unknown.

The source is a man aged 25 to 40 in good health. The gene calls are TRBV11-2 and TRBJ2-1; D remains unclear. Sample: naive CD8+ T cells sorted from blood. The CDR3 nucleotides are TGTGCCAGCAAATTAGAAGGCAATGAGCAGTTCTTC. Translating gives CASKLEGNEQFF.